This is a list of T cell receptor beta chains from one sample in a study of shared clonotypes between healthy human individuals. TCRdb keeps only in-frame clones here, not all; method: immunoSEQ multiplex PCR. This sample has 490,000 or so clones, with 79% found just once. The specimen was PBMCs. All receptors come from a woman in her forties in good health. Some clones in this sample may be carry-over from other donors' samples. The CDR3 runs from the conserved cysteine through the conserved F or W.

TRBJ2-7	TRBV6-5	CASSYSRAYEQYF
TRBJ1-4	TRBV28	CASSFRFEARGEKLFF
TRBJ1-2	TRBV29-1	CSGEGPEAYGYTF
TRBJ2-1	TRBV6-5	CASSPNVNEQFF
TRBJ1-4	TRBV7-9	CASSRGAGGGDEKLFF
TRBJ1-2	TRBV7-9	CASSLQPLLGYTF
TRBJ1-3	TRBV18	CASSPPFRANHSGNTIYF
TRBJ2-7	TRBV7-2	CASSFSGSGANYEQYF
TRBJ1-1	TRBV9	CASSVRERNTEAFF
TRBJ1-1	TRBV4-3	CASSQLGPVAEAFF
TRBJ1-5	TRBV7-8	CASSFSTGGNQPQHF
TRBJ2-2	TRBV5-1	CASSLVSGGSGAGELFF
TRBJ1-2	TRBV14	CASSQIRDRGSYGYTF
TRBJ2-2	TRBV30	CAWSAGLAGTGELFF
TRBJ1-2	TRBV28	CASSQGGLYYGYTF
TRBJ1-4	TRBV4-3	CASSQHKQGEKLFF
TRBJ2-3	TRBV6-1	CASSAPAGGPGFSDTQYF
TRBJ1-1	TRBV7-9	CASSLDTGFMGMNTEAFF